This entry describes one T cell receptor beta chain. The data were produced by immunoSEQ multiplex PCR, yet TCRdb's version contains in-frame clones alone and is incomplete. The sample consists of roughly 2,000,000 clones, just under 95% of them appearing once. Trimming took off 4 bases at V and 2 bases at J, with 9 bases between the two ends. This CDR3 region has 13 residues. The germline V gene has CDR1 ENHRY and CDR2 SYGVKD. These data originate in a study of shared clonotypes between healthy human individuals. CD45RO-negative, CCR7-positively selected cells formed the naive CD8 fraction, excluding terminally differentiated effector memory CD45RA+ cells.

The sequence came from a man younger than 35 in good health. Some clones in this sample may be carry-over from other donors' samples. V gene TRBV10-3 combines with J gene TRBJ2-7, with unresolved D. Sequencing input: naive CD8+ T cells from PBMCs. CDR3 coding DNA: TGTGCCATCAGTGCACCGGGTGCCTACGAGCAGTACTTC. Translating gives CAISAPGAYEQYF.